This TCR beta chain was identified in a study of sequential checkpoint blockade in melanoma. Whole-study context: Patients were randomized 1:1 to nivolumab-then-ipilimumab or ipilimumab-then-nivolumab first-line. Both treatment sequences were followed by maintenance nivolumab.

Treatment described: randomized to nivolumab then ipilimumab (arm A) or the reverse (arm B). DNA-damaging chemotherapy had not been given to any patient beforehand. This clone was seen only a few times. Sequencing used immunoSEQ multiplex PCR; TCRdb keeps in-frame clones, though not all of them. This table has about 12,000 clones, approximately 68% appearing once. CDR3 length equals 15 residues. Germline CDR1 is SGHNT and CDR2 is YENEEA. Trimming took 5 bases from V and 9 from J, leaving 17 bases between them. The clonotype comes from a human donor with melanoma. J is TRBJ1-6 and V is TRBV11-3; possibly TRBD1 for D (5 bases). The sample consisted of CD8+ T cells sorted from blood (inferred from file names), taken from a patient given nivolumab and ipilimumab in sequence. In DNA, the CDR3 is TGTGCCAGCAGCCTTGGGGGGGTTAATGGTTCACCCCTCCACTTT. Protein: CASSLGGVNGSPLHF.